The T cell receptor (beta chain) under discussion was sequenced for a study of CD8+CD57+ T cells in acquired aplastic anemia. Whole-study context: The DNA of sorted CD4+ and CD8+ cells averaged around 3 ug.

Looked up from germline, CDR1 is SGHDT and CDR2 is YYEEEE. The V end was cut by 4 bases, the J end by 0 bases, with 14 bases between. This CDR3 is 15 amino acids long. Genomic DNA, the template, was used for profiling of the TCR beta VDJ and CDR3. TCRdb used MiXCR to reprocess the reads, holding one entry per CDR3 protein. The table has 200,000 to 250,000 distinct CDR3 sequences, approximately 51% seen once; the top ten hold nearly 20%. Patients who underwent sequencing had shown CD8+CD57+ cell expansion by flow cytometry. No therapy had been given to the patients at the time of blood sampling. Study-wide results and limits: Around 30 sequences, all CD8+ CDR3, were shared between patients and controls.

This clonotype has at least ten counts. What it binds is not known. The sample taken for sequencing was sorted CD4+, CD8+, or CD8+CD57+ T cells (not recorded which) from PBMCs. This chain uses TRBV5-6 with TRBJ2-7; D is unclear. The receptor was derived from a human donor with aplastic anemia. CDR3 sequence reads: CASSLPRRSSYEQYF. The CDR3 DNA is TGTGCCAGCAGCCTCCCTCGGCGATCCTCCTACGAGCAGTACTTC.